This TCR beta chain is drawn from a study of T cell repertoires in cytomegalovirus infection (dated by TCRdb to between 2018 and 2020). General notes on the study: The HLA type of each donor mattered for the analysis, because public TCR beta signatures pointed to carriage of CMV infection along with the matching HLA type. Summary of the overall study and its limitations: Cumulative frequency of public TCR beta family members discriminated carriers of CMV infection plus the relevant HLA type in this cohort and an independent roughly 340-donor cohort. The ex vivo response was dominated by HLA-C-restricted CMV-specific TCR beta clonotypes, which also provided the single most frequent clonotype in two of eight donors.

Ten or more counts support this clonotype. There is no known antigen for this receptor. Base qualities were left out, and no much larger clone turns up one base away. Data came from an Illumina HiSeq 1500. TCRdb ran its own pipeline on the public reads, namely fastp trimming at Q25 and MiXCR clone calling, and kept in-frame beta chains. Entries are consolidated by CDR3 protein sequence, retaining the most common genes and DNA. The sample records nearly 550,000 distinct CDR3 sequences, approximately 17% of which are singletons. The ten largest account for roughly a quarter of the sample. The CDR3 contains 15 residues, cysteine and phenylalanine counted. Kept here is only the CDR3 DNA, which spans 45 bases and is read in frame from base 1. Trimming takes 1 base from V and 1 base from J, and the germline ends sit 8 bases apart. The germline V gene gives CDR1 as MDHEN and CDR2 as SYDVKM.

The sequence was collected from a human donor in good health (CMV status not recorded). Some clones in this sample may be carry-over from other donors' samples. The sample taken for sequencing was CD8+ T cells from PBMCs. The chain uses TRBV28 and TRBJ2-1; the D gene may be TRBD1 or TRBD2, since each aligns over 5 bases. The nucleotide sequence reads TGTGCCAGCAGTTTATTCGGGGCTTCCTACAATGAGCAGTTCTTC. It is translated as CASSLFGASYNEQFF.